One and the same sample provided the 5 T cell receptor beta chains below, sequenced in a study of T cells after yellow fever vaccination. TCRdb itself ran the 5' RACE reads through MiXCR, one entry per CDR3 protein. This sample has about 340,000 distinct CDR3 sequences, with about 8.7% found just once. The sample was PBMCs, taken on the day of the first yellow fever vaccination. These receptors were collected from a man aged 18 to 35 who received the YFV17D yellow fever vaccine.

CDR3 DNA sequence: TGTGCCAGCGGGGGACGGCGGAACACCATATATTTT. Amino acids: CASGGRRNTIYF. This chain links TRBV11-1 with TRBJ1-3; weak D call: TRBD1 (5 bases). CDR3 length equals 12 residues. Germline CDR1 reads SGHAT; CDR2 reads FQDESV (reference sequence). Trimming removed 8 bases from V and 7 bases from J, with 12 bases in between.

This clonotype came up many times. This chain connects TRBV12-3 or TRBV12-4 to TRBJ1-6, with a possible D match to TRBD1 (5 bases). Trimming removed 4 bases from V and 10 bases from J, with 8 bases in between. This CDR3 has 12 amino acids. CDR3 coding DNA: TGTGCCAGCAGTTCCTGGGGGTCACCCCTCCACTTT. Translated, it gives CASSSWGSPLHF.

This clonotype was observed a handful of times. The chain recombines TRBV6-1 with TRBJ1-5; the D gene is possibly TRBD1 (6 bases). V lost 6 bases and J lost 6, with 18 bases in between. The CDR3 has 15 amino acids. Germline assignment: CDR1 MNHNS and CDR2 SASEGT. The CDR3 loop is CASRPKGDGGQPQHF. The CDR3 DNA reads TGTGCCAGCAGGCCGAAGGGGGATGGGGGTCAGCCCCAGCATTTT.

The CDR3 region has the DNA TGCGCCAGCAGCCAAGATTCGGTAAGAGCTATGCCCTACGAGCAGTACTTC. It translates to CASSQDSVRAMPYEQYF. This chain uses TRBV4-1 with TRBJ2-7; no reliable D call. The CDR3 length is 17 residues. Germline V gene sequence: CDR1 MGHRA, CDR2 YSYEKL. V lost 0 bases and J lost 2, with 17 bases in between.

V is TRBV6-1 and J is TRBJ2-7; 8 nucleotides align to TRBD2. The CDR3 length is 15 residues. Trimming removed 5 bases from V and 0 bases from J; junction bases left unmatched: 6. Germline CDR1 MNHNS, CDR2 SASEGT. The CDR3 DNA sequence: TGTGCCAGCAGTCGCGGGGGGTCTCTCTCCTACGAGCAGTACTTC. It yields the protein CASSRGGSLSYEQYF.